The entry below describes one TCR beta chain. The V gene's germline CDR1 is MNHEY and CDR2 SMNVEV (reference sequence). Trimming left V 1 base short and J 6 bases short, with 6 bases between. The CDR3 is 13 amino acids. The sample is drawn from a study of blood T cell repertoires in COVID-19. Across the study: PBMCs, B-cell-depleted T cells, or T cells were the source of the cDNA or gDNA that made up the material.

Original processing notes: Estimated nucleated cell counts came from reference gene primer amplification. Here immunoSEQ multiplex PCR was the method, and the copy in TCRdb shows in-frame clones only, minus some. The DNA was the basis for D and trimming; V, J and clone size are from that table. The data show 240,000 or so clones, with over 70% seen just once and around 3.4% held by the top ten. Sequencing was carried out using peripheral blood. The clonotype was recovered from a woman of 80 years or more with acute or convalescent COVID-19. V and J are TRBV27 and TRBJ2-2, with D uncertain. The chain's CDR3 is CASSLYKAGELFF. In nucleotides, the CDR3 is TGTGCCAGCAGTTTATACAAAGCCGGGGAGCTGTTTTTT.